This T cell receptor beta chain emerged from a study of CD8 T cells in ankylosing spondylitis. Germline loops: CDR1 SQVTM, CDR2 ANQGSEA. The CDR3 is 19 amino acids. The study, taken as a whole, reports: Seemingly characteristic of ankylosing spondylitis blood was a TCR beta motif consisting of about 8 highly homologous variants. Within matched ankylosing spondylitis synovial fluid, disease-linked clones were reportedly significantly enriched.

TCRdb analysed the 5' RACE reads with MiXCR anew, one entry per CDR3 protein. Seen here are roughly 400,000 distinct CDR3 sequences, around 24% observed once, and the top ten hold about 16%. This clonotype has ten or more counts. Its target is unknown. The junction and the germline gene differ at one end; a read error may be behind it. The chain uses TRBV29-1 and TRBJ2-3; 8 bases align to TRBD1. Sequencing input: blood, either unsorted or a sorted T cell fraction (not recorded which). The TCR was taken from a male donor with ankylosing spondylitis. The CDR3 sequence: CSVASDRVRLGQSRDTRYF. CDR3 DNA sequence: TGCAGCGTTGCCTCGGACAGGGTTAGATTGGGCCAATCGAGGGATACGCGGTATTTT.